The clone carrying this T cell receptor (beta chain) showed up just a few times. This CDR3 contains 12 residues. The V segment lost 6 bases and the J segment 5 bases; nucleotides outside the gene matches: 3. The assay was immunoSEQ multiplex PCR, and TCRdb's table has in-frame clones only and misses some. Here the sample spans some 44,000 clones, approximately 80% being singletons. The sample comes from a study of blood T cell repertoires in COVID-19. Overall study context: Acute and convalescent COVID-19 samples came from the United States, Italy and Spain.

This clonotype originated in a woman aged 60 to 75 with acute or convalescent COVID-19. The sequencing input was peripheral blood. The chain links TRBV12-3 or TRBV12-4 to TRBJ1-2, with 7 nucleotides matching TRBD1. CDR3 sequence reads: CASSQTGYGYTF. The CDR3 DNA is TGTGCCAGCAGCCAGACAGGGTATGGCTACACCTTC.